This T cell receptor beta chain is from a study of OX40 agonist ivuxolimab in advanced cancers. On the study more broadly: Two cutaneous melanoma patients and one hepatocellular carcinoma patient, three in all, had partial responses.

Autoimmune disease history or systemic immunosuppression disqualified patients. Sampling of blood occurred at baseline, cycle 4 day 1, and cycle 7 day 1. The protocol was immunoSEQ multiplex PCR, while the TCRdb copy is restricted to in-frame clones and leaves out a portion. The sample includes some 72,000 clones, just under 95% of them seen just once. Per germline, CDR1 SGDLS and CDR2 YYNGEE. This CDR3 has 16 amino acids. V lost 0 bases to trimming and J lost 2 bases, with 14 bases between them. Sequences were derived from CD4+ or CD8+ T cells sorted from blood, sampled in a trial of the OX40 agonist ivuxolimab. The sequence was collected from an adult with an advanced solid tumor such as melanoma, head and neck, liver or kidney cancer. This chain connects TRBV9 to TRBJ1-2; weak D call: TRBD1 (5 bases). Here the CDR3 DNA reads TGTGCCAGCAGCGTAGATAGGCAGGGAACAAACTATGGCTACACCTTC. As protein: CASSVDRQGTNYGYTF.